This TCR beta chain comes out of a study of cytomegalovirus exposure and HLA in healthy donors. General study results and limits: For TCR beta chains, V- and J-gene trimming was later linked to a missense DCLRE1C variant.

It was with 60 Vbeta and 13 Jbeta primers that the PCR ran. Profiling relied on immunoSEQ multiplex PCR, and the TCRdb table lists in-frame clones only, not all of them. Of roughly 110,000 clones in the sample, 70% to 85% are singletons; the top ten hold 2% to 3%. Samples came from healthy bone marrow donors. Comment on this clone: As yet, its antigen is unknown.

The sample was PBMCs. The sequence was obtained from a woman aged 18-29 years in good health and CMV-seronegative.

The CDR3 DNA reads as TGTGCCGCCCGAAACTCAGCGACGGATCAGCCCCAGCATTTT. Protein product: CAARNSATDQPQHF. The rearrangement joins TRBV19 to TRBJ1-5; D gene unclear. V shed 11 bases and J shed 5 bases, with 19 bases lying between them. CDR1 is LNHDA and CDR2 is SQIVND in the germline V gene (reference sequence). This CDR3 is 14 amino acids long.